This TCR beta chain was recorded in a study of response to subunit inactivated influenza vaccine. Using its own MiXCR run on the RT-PCR reads, TCRdb lists one record per CDR3 protein. The table shows roughly 670,000 distinct CDR3 sequences, with around 15% occurring only once. This clonotype has a handful of counts. Its antigen is currently unknown. The CDR3 spans 12 residues. The ends were cut back, 5 bases at V and 7 bases at J, with 11 bases in the middle. Per the germline V gene, CDR1 is MNHEY and CDR2 is SVGEGT. Study-level points and caveats: The study's authors posited that every seasonal influenza vaccination enlists few new T cells.

The sequenced sample was PBMCs from blood, obtained approximately 15 days before vaccination. The sequence was collected from a man between 50 and 59 years old who received an inactivated influenza vaccine. The chain recombines TRBV6-2 or TRBV6-3 with TRBJ1-2; D call uncertain. CDR3: CASSTGPGGYTF. For the CDR3, the DNA is TGTGCCAGCAGTACCGGGCCGGGTGGCTACACCTTC.